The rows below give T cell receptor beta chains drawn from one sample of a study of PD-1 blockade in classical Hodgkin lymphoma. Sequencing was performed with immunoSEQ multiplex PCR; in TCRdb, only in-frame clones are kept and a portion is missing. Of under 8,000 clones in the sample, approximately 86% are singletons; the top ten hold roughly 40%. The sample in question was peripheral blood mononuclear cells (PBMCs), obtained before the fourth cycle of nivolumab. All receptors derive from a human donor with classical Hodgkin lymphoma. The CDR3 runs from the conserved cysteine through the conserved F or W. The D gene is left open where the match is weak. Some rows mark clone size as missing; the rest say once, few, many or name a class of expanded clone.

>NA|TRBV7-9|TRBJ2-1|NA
CASSLGRGTRWNEQFF
TGTGCCAGCAGCTTAGGCCGGGGGACAAGGTGGAATGAGCAGTTCTTC
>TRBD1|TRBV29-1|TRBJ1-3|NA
CSVAGQSFSGNTIYF
TGCAGCGTGGCGGGACAGTCCTTCTCTGGAAACACCATATATTTT
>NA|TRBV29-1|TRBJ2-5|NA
CSDRKTREETQYF
TGCAGCGACAGGAAGACCAGAGAAGAGACCCAGTACTTC
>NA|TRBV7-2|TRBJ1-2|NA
CASSLRRLWGGYTF
TGTGCCAGCAGCTTACGGCGCTTGTGGGGTGGCTACACCTTC
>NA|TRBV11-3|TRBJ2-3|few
CASSLGFNEAGYSTDTQYF
TGTGCCAGCAGCTTGGGTTTCAACGAGGCGGGGTATAGCACAGATACGCAGTATTTT
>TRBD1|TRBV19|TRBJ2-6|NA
CASHRGRIYSGANVLTF
TGTGCCAGCCACAGGGGCAGGATCTACTCTGGGGCCAACGTCCTGACTTTC
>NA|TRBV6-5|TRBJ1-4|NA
CASSSTYRATNEKLFF
TGTGCCAGCAGTTCTACCTACCGAGCAACTAATGAAAAACTGTTTTTT
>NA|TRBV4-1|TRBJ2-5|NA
CASSQEIANTRRYQETQYF
TGCGCCAGCAGCCAAGAAATAGCGAACACAAGACGCTACCAAGAGACCCAGTACTTC
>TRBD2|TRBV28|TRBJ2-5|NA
CASSPAGEETQYF
TGTGCCAGCAGTCCGGCGGGGGAGGAGACCCAGTACTTC
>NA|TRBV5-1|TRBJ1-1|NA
CASSFSFGQTNTEAFF
TGCGCCAGCAGCTTCTCCTTCGGACAGACGAACACTGAAGCTTTCTTT
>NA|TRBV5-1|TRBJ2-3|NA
CASSLSTGTDTQYF
TGCGCCAGCAGCTTGTCGACAGGCACAGATACGCAGTATTTT
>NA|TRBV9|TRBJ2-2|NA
CASSVATRDTGELFF
TGTGCCAGCAGCGTAGCTACCAGAGACACCGGGGAGCTGTTTTTT
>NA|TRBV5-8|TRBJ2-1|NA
CASSLYDRNNEQFF
TGTGCCAGCAGCTTATACGACAGGAACAATGAGCAGTTCTTC
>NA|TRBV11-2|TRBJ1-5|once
CASSATGHSNQPQHF
TGTGCCAGCAGCGCGACAGGTCATAGCAATCAGCCCCAGCATTTT
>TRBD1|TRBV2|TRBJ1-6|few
CASRTGFWVRSPLHF
TGTGCCAGCAGGACAGGGTTCTGGGTACGGTCACCCCTCCACTTT
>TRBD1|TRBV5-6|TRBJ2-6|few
CASSGTGGTGANVLTF
TGTGCCAGCAGCGGGACAGGGGGCACTGGGGCCAACGTCCTGACTTTC
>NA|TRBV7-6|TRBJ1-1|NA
CASSFGHKNTEAFF
TGTGCCAGCAGCTTCGGACACAAGAACACTGAAGCTTTCTTT
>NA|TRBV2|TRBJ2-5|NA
CASSEGLYGRTQYF
TGTGCCAGCAGTGAGGGCCTATACGGCCGGACCCAGTACTTC
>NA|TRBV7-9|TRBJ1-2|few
CASSLARDYTF
TGTGCCAGCAGCTTAGCACGGGATTACACCTTC
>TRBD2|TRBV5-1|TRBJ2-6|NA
CASSGRGDGANVLTF
TGCGCCAGCAGCGGGCGGGGGGATGGGGCCAACGTCCTGACTTTC
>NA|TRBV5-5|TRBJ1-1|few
CASSLAGTGNTEAFF
TGTGCCAGCAGCTTGGCGGGCACCGGGAACACTGAAGCTTTCTTT
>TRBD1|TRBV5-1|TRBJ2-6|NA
CASSFGPAGGGKSGANVLTF
TGCGCCAGCAGCTTTGGGCCTGCAGGGGGCGGTAAATCTGGGGCCAACGTCCTGACTTTC
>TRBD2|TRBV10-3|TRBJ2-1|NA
CAIKASGSIGEQFF
TGTGCCATCAAAGCTAGCGGGAGTATTGGTGAGCAGTTCTTC
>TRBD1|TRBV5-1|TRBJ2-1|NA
CASSLGDRGLGEQFF
TGCGCCAGCAGCCTAGGAGACAGGGGGCTCGGGGAGCAGTTCTTC
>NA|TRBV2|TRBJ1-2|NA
CASSEEVRPYGYTF
TGTGCCAGCAGTGAGGAGGTTAGGCCATATGGCTACACCTTC
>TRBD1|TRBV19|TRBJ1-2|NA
CASSSRSGQGYGYTF
TGTGCCAGTAGTTCCCGATCGGGACAGGGCTATGGCTACACCTTC